This TCR beta chain was recorded in a study of T cell repertoires in cytomegalovirus infection. Turning to the study itself: CMV epitopes, recently identified HLA-C-restricted and well-studied HLA-B-restricted, were used. Study-wide points: Cumulative frequency (of public TCR beta family members) identified carriers of CMV plus the relevant HLA. It was HLA-C-restricted CMV-specific TCR beta clonotypes that dominated the response ex vivo.

TCRdb reprocessed the reads via MiXCR and lists one record per CDR3 protein. This sample has around 300,000 distinct CDR3 sequences, with around 20% found just once. V lost 0 bases and J 0 bases, leaving 4 bases between the germline ends. Germline V gene lookup returns CDR1 SGHTA and CDR2 FQGTGA. This CDR3 region has 14 residues. This clonotype showed up many times. The antigen is not known. This chain uses TRBV7-3 with TRBJ2-3; D gene unclear. Sequences were derived from cultured PBMCs, sampled from culture after CMV antigen stimulation. The clonotype originates from a human donor in good health (CMV status not recorded). Some clones in this sample may be carry-over from other donors' samples. Here the CDR3 reads CASSLTGSTDTQYF. DNA for the CDR3: TGTGCCAGCAGCTTAACCGGGAGCACAGATACGCAGTATTTT.